These T cell receptor beta chains were read from a single sample in a study of CD8+ T cells in alopecia areata. Generated by immunoSEQ multiplex PCR, the TCRdb table keeps only in-frame clones and is missing some. The sample has 75,000 to 100,000 clones; around 38% are singletons. Sequencing was performed on CD4+ T cells sorted from blood. The receptors here all came from a human donor with alopecia areata. Each CDR3 is given with its conserved first and last residue. The D gene is left open where the match is weak. Some rows have no size entry. The others give once, few or many, or a class for an expanded clone.

TRBD1,NA,10,TRBV6-5,TRBJ2-7,TGTGCCAGCAGTCCGACAGGGAAGTACTTC,CASSPTGKYF
NA,NA,12,TRBV29-1,TRBJ2-5,TGCACTGCTTCGTGGGGACAAGAGACCCAGTACTTC,CTASWGQETQYF
NA,few,15,TRBV18,TRBJ2-3,TGTGCCAGCTCACCACCAAGGGGCGAAACAGATACGCAGTATTTT,CASSPPRGETDTQYF
NA,NA,12,TRBV30,TRBJ2-3,TGTGCCTGGAGTCCCTTAACAGATACGCAGTATTTT,CAWSPLTDTQYF
TRBD1,few,15,TRBV7-2,TRBJ1-5,TGTGCCAGCAGCCCGACAGGGGGAAGCAATCAGCCCCAGCATTTT,CASSPTGGSNQPQHF
NA,few,11,TRBV7-9,TRBJ2-5,TGTGCCAGCAGCTACCGGGAAACCCAGTACTTC,CASSYRETQYF
NA,few,13,TRBV29-1,TRBJ1-5,TGCAGCGTGGGGCCAACAGGGAATCAGCCCCAGCATTTT,CSVGPTGNQPQHF
NA,NA,14,TRBV23-1,TRBJ2-7,TGCGCCAGCAGTCCAGAAGGGATGAGCTACGAGCAGTACTTC,CASSPEGMSYEQYF
TRBD1,NA,14,TRBV6-6,TRBJ2-5,TGTGCCAGCAGAAATGCAGGGGGAGAAGAGACCCAGTACTTC,CASRNAGGEETQYF
NA,NA,13,TRBV30,TRBJ1-5,TGTGCCTGGGGGGCAGGGGCAAATCAGCCCCAGCATTTT,CAWGAGANQPQHF
TRBD1,NA,16,TRBV4-1,TRBJ1-2,TGCGCCAGCAGCCAAGGGTTGACAGGGGGCACCTATGGCTACACCTTC,CASSQGLTGGTYGYTF
NA,few,13,TRBV19,TRBJ1-5,TGTGCCAGTAGTTCGCAGGGGTACCAGCCCCAGCATTTT,CASSSQGYQPQHF
NA,NA,13,TRBV7-2,TRBJ2-1,TGTGCCAGCAGCACTTACCTATACAATGAGCAGTTCTTC,CASSTYLYNEQFF
NA,NA,17,TRBV27,TRBJ2-5,TGTGCCAGCAGTTTAGGGTTCGGGCGGGACCCGCTGGAGACCCAGTACTTC,CASSLGFGRDPLETQYF
NA,NA,12,TRBV18,TRBJ2-1,TGTGCCAGCTCACCAGTACAAGGCGCGCAGTTCTTC,CASSPVQGAQFF
NA,NA,13,TRBV29-1,TRBJ1-1,TGCAGCGTTGAACCACGGCTGAACACTGAAGCTTTCTTT,CSVEPRLNTEAFF
TRBD2,once,16,TRBV9,TRBJ2-2,TGTGCCAGCAGCCCTCTCTTGGCGGGAGGTGCCGGGGAGCTGTTTTTT,CASSPLLAGGAGELFF
NA,many,17,TRBV7-2,TRBJ2-1,TGTGCCAGCAGCTTAGTAGGAGGGGCGCGGAAGCACAATGAGCAGTTCTTC,CASSLVGGARKHNEQFF
TRBD1,few,13,TRBV10-1,TRBJ2-5,TGCGCCAGCAGTGGGAGACAGGGCGCGACCCAGTACTTC,CASSGRQGATQYF
NA,NA,17,TRBV27,TRBJ2-7,TGTGCCAGAAGTGGGACCAGCCGTGGCAGGAAATCCTACGAGCAGTACTTC,CARSGTSRGRKSYEQYF
NA,few,12,TRBV7-9,TRBJ1-4,TGTGCCAGCAGCTTCCCCGCGGAAAAACTGTTTTTT,CASSFPAEKLFF
NA,NA,16,TRBV18,TRBJ1-2,TGTGCCAGCTCACCACTTAGAGAGGCAACTAACTATGGCTACACCTTC,CASSPLREATNYGYTF
NA,NA,14,TRBV7-9,TRBJ1-2,TGTGCCAGCAGCCCCCGAGGCGGGCACTATGGCTACACCTTC,CASSPRGGHYGYTF
TRBD1,NA,16,TRBV5-1,TRBJ2-1,TGCGCCAGCAGCACAGTATCCGGGACAGGGGGAAATGAGCAGTTCTTC,CASSTVSGTGGNEQFF
NA,NA,11,TRBV20-1,TRBJ2-7,TGCAGTCCGGTGGCAGGGCACGAGCAGTACTTC,CSPVAGHEQYF
TRBD1,NA,14,TRBV5-1,TRBJ2-7,TGCGCCAGCAGCCCGGAGGGACAGGGGTACGAGCAGTACTTC,CASSPEGQGYEQYF
TRBD1,few,15,TRBV6-6,TRBJ2-7,TGTGCCAGCAGTTACTCGAGACAGGGCGGCGACGAGCAGTACTTC,CASSYSRQGGDEQYF
NA,NA,13,TRBV19,TRBJ1-2,TGTGCCAGTAGTGAACAGGTTGCCTATGGCTACACCTTC,CASSEQVAYGYTF
TRBD1,many,15,TRBV19,TRBJ2-6,TGTGCCAGTAGTGACAGGGTATCCGGGGCCAACGTCCTGACTTTC,CASSDRVSGANVLTF
NA,once,16,TRBV6-5,TRBJ2-7,TGTGCCAGCAGTTACTCTTCCCCCAGGGGAACCTACGAGCAGTACTTC,CASSYSSPRGTYEQYF
NA,NA,16,TRBV30,TRBJ2-4,TGTGCCTGGAGTGTTCCAGAGGCAGTAGCCAAAAACATTCAGTACTTC,CAWSVPEAVAKNIQYF
NA,NA,14,TRBV7-8,TRBJ2-1,TGTGCCAGCAGCTTGGGACGGACCTACAATGAGCAGTTCTTC,CASSLGRTYNEQFF
NA,NA,15,TRBV18,TRBJ2-1,TGTGCCAGCTCACCACAGGGGGTAAGAGGGAATGAGCAGTTCTTC,CASSPQGVRGNEQFF
TRBD1,NA,14,TRBV28,TRBJ1-1,TGTGCCAGTAGCCCGACAGGGAGCGACACTGAAGCTTTCTTT,CASSPTGSDTEAFF
NA,NA,14,TRBV7-2,TRBJ2-1,TGTGCCAGCAGCTTAGGCCTAGCCCCTTCTTTACAGTTCTTC,CASSLGLAPSLQFF
NA,once,12,TRBV7-3,TRBJ2-7,TGTGCCAGGAAACCACAGGACTACGAGCAGTACTTC,CARKPQDYEQYF
NA,NA,13,TRBV7-2,TRBJ1-1,TGTGCCAGCACCGGGAATTTGAACACTGAAGCTTTCTTT,CASTGNLNTEAFF
TRBD2,NA,16,TRBV18,TRBJ2-7,TGTGCCAGCTCACCATTAGGAGCGGGGGGGCAGAGCGAGCAGTACTTC,CASSPLGAGGQSEQYF
NA,NA,15,TRBV18,TRBJ2-1,TGTGCCAGCTCTTCCGGACTAACTACTTACAATGAGCAGTTCTTC,CASSSGLTTYNEQFF
TRBD2,NA,13,TRBV27,TRBJ2-4,TGTGCCAGTAACCGGGGGGGCGGTGGCATTCAGTACTTC,CASNRGGGGIQYF
TRBD1,NA,15,TRBV5-1,TRBJ2-3,TGCGCCAGCAGCTTGGTGGGACAGGGGAAAGATACGCAGTATTTT,CASSLVGQGKDTQYF
TRBD2,NA,16,TRBV18,TRBJ2-7,TGTGCCAGCTCAAGTGGTCTAGCGGGTGTTACCTACGAGCAGTACTTC,CASSSGLAGVTYEQYF
NA,NA,13,TRBV25-1,TRBJ1-2,TGTGCCAGCAGGGGTATTGGGGGCTATGGCTACACCTTC,CASRGIGGYGYTF
TRBD1,NA,16,TRBV7-8,TRBJ2-3,TGTGCCAGCAGCCACGACAGGGGGGGAAGCACAGATACGCAGTATTTT,CASSHDRGGSTDTQYF
TRBD1,NA,16,TRBV18,TRBJ1-1,TGTGCCAGCTCACCGGACAGGGTTAATACACACACTGAAGCTTTCTTT,CASSPDRVNTHTEAFF
NA,NA,16,TRBV5-1,TRBJ1-1,TGCGCCAGCAGCTTGAATGCAGGTCCCCAGAACACTGAAGCTTTCTTT,CASSLNAGPQNTEAFF
TRBD2,NA,14,TRBV2,TRBJ2-7,TGTGCCAGCAGGGTAGCGGGAGATCTCTACGAGCAGTACTTC,CASRVAGDLYEQYF
TRBD1,NA,15,TRBV5-6,TRBJ2-7,TGTGCCAGCAGCCCCCGACAGGGAAAGGGCTACGAGCAGTACTTC,CASSPRQGKGYEQYF
TRBD1,NA,13,TRBV7-6,TRBJ2-7,TGTGCCAGCAGCTGGGGACAGGAGTACGAGCAGTACTTC,CASSWGQEYEQYF
NA,NA,14,TRBV28,TRBJ2-3,TGTGCCAGCAGTGCTGAGGGACTCACAGATACGCAGTATTTT,CASSAEGLTDTQYF
TRBD1,NA,14,TRBV29-1,TRBJ2-7,TGCAGCGTCCGGACCGTGACAGGGACGCGCGAGCAGTACTTC,CSVRTVTGTREQYF
NA,NA,14,TRBV30,TRBJ1-2,TGTGCCTGGAGTACGAATATAGGGGGCTATGGCTACACCTTC,CAWSTNIGGYGYTF
NA,NA,19,TRBV4-3,TRBJ2-2,TGCGCCAGCAGCCAAGATCTAGGACTAGGGGGACCGAACACCGGGGAGCTGTTTTTT,CASSQDLGLGGPNTGELFF